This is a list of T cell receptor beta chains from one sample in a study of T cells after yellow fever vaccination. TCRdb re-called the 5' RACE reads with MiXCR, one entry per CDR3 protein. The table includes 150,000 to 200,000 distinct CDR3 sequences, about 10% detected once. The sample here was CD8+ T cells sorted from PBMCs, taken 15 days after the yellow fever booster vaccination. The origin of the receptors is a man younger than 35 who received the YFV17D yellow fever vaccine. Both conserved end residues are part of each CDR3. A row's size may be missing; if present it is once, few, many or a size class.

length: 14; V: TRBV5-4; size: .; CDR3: CASNAWGEGSPLHF
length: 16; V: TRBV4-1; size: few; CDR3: CASSQAGLASTDTQYF
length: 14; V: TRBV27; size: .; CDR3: CASSSGDRGYGYTF
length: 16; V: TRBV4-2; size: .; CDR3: CASSQDPLRYTDTQYF
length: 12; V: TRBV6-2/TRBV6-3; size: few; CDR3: CASSYGTHEQYF
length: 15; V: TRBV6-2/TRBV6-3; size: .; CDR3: CASSGGTSGANVLTF
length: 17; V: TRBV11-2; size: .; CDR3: CASSLSMGQGQTGELFF
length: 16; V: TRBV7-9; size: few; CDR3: CASSPRGQGMNTEAFF
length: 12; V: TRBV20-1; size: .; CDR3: CSATMGNDEQFF
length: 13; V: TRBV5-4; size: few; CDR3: CASSFGGSGEQFF
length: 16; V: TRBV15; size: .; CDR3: CATSRARGSGANVLTF
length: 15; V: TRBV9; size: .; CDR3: CASSVAGSSNTEAFF
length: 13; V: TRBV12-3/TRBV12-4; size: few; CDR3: CASSFRGKNEQFF
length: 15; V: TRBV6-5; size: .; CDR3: CASRILALGPDTQYF
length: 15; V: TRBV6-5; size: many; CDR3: CASSYMDRGTDTQYF
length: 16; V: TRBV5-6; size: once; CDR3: CASSLSGESAKNIQYF
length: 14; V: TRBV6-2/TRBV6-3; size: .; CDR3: CASSYAANTGELFF
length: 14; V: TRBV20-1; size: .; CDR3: CSADRGTGANIQYF
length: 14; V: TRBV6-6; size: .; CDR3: CASSYSLITGELFF
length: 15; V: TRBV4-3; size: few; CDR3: CASSQDEGSHEKLFF
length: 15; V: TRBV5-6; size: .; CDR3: CASSSDRGRIDGYTF
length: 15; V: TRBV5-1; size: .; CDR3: CASSQTGGFADTQYF
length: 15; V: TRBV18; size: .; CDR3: CASSQEQGVDTEAFF